This TCR beta chain was captured by sequencing in a study of cytomegalovirus exposure and HLA in healthy donors. Study-wide results and limits: Researchers catalogued 164 TCR beta chains as cytomegalovirus-associated. In a later analysis, DRB1 alleles had the most associated TCRs; HLA-C alleles the fewest.

As concerns this clone: Its antigen is as yet unknown.

Per germline, CDR1 MGHDK and CDR2 SYGVNS. This CDR3 has 15 residues. Germline trimming cut 5 bases from V and 5 bases from J; bases unmatched to any gene: 9. Amplification used 60 Vbeta primers and 13 Jbeta primers. Produced via immunoSEQ multiplex PCR; TCRdb's table is partial and in-frame only. The sample carries over 150,000 clones, about 78% recorded once. Sequenced material: PBMCs. This clonotype was obtained from a woman between 50 and 59 years old in good health and CMV-seropositive. The chain uses TRBV25-1 and TRBJ1-1, with 9 positions matching TRBD1. CDR3: CASSLQGARGTEAFF. The DNA of the CDR3 is TGTGCCAGCAGTCTACAGGGGGCGAGGGGAACTGAAGCTTTCTTT.